Presented here are 12 T cell receptor beta chains from one specimen sequenced in a study of regulatory T cells in long-lasting Graves disease. Sample time point: newly diagnosed GD, antithyroid drugs for less than 3 months. Extracted PBMC RNA gave rise to the TCR library. iRepertoire HTBI primers and Arm-PCR of CDR3 regions built TCR beta libraries. Via MiXCR, TCRdb re-called the multiplex PCR reads, giving one row per CDR3 protein. The sample lists a few hundred thousand distinct CDR3 sequences; 14% were seen once. The same data also went into a second study, on T cells in Graves' hyperthyroidism and ophthalmopathy.

The sequenced sample was peripheral blood mononuclear cells (PBMCs), obtained at new diagnosis, from a patient treated with antithyroid drugs. The receptors derive from a woman aged 50 to 60 with Graves disease.

The rearrangement uses TRBV10-3 and TRBJ2-6, with 10 bases lining up with TRBD1. In germline, CDR1 is ENHRY, CDR2 SYGVKD. This CDR3 comprises 18 residues. J was trimmed by 0 bases and V by 6 bases; bases with no gene match: 8. CDR3: CAIRADRGRFSGANVLTF. CDR3 in DNA: TGTGCCATCAGAGCAGACAGGGGGCGCTTCTCTGGGGCCAACGTCCTGACTTTC.

The chain couples TRBV25-1 to TRBJ2-1, with D possibly TRBD1 on 6 matching bases. Trimming took off 6 bases at V and 6 bases at J, with 21 bases between the two ends. The V gene's germline CDR1 is MGHDK and CDR2 SYGVNS. CDR3 length equals 16 residues. The CDR3 DNA follows: TGTGCCAGCAGACAGGGTGGGGTTTTTTATGGCAATGAGCAGTTCTTC. Amino acids: CASRQGGVFYGNEQFF.

This clonotype showed up many times. The chain carries TRBV2 and TRBJ2-7; D is undetermined. There are 12 residues in the CDR3. V dropped 7 bases and J dropped 1 base, with 8 bases sitting between them. The V gene's germline CDR1 is SNHLY and CDR2 FYNNEI. CDR3 region: CASTSNSYEQYF. In nucleotides, the CDR3 is TGTGCCAGCACAAGCAATTCCTACGAGCAGTACTTC.

This clonotype was seen at least ten times. J is TRBJ2-7 and V is TRBV10-3; D possibly corresponds to TRBD2 (6 bases). Trimming left V 10 bases short and J 2 bases short, with 18 bases between. The CDR3 length is 14 residues. CDR1 is ENHRY, CDR2 SYGVKD, per germline. CDR3 sequence reads: CATVGGTKAYEQYF. CDR3 DNA sequence: TGTGCCACCGTTGGGGGGACGAAGGCCTACGAGCAGTACTTC.

This clonotype was seen more than once but under ten times. A read error is possible here, since a much larger clone lies one base away. The chain joins TRBV6-5 to TRBJ2-1; 8 bases are shared with TRBD1. Germline CDR1 MNHEY, CDR2 SVGAGI. The CDR3 has 16 residues. The V segment lost 2 bases and the J segment 10 bases; nucleotides outside the gene matches: 13. CDR3 sequence reads: CASSYVGAGGSYEQFF. The DNA for the CDR3 is TGTGCCAGCAGTTACGTTGGGGCAGGGGGCAGTTACGAGCAGTTCTTC.

The sample holds many counts of this clonotype. V is TRBV18 and J is TRBJ2-2, with 8 bases lining up with TRBD1. CDR3 length equals 16 residues. Per the germline V gene, CDR1 is KGHSH and CDR2 is LQKENI. Losses at the gene ends were 6 bases for V and 4 bases for J; bases not matched to a gene: 10. CDR3 DNA: TGTGCCAGCTCGTCTCCGGGACAGGTTGCCACCGGGGAGCTGTTTTTT. Residues: CASSSPGQVATGELFF. Complete variable domain (other parts from reference TRBV18 and TRBJ2-2): NAGVMQNPRHLVRRRGQEARLRCSPMKGHSHVYWYRQLPEEGLKFMVYLQKENIIDESGMPKERFSAEFPKEGPSILRIQQVVRGDSAAYFCASSSPGQVATGELFFGEGSRLTVL.

This clonotype was found many times. The rearrangement uses TRBV28 and TRBJ2-1; TRBD1 matches 8 bases. J lost 8 bases, V lost 2 bases, and 8 bases had no gene match. The CDR3 is 15 amino acids. CDR1 and CDR2 from the germline V gene are MDHEN and SYDVKM. In DNA, the CDR3 is TGTGCCAGCAGTTTAAACCAGGGGGCGTTTGATGAGCAGTTCTTC. It encodes CASSLNQGAFDEQFF.

CDR3 residues: CASSIGGAEETQYF. The CDR3 coding sequence is TGTGCCAGCAGCATCGGCGGGGCAGAAGAGACCCAGTACTTC. This chain joins TRBV7-3 and TRBJ2-5, with D possibly TRBD2 on 6 matching bases. The V and J ends lost 5 bases and 3 bases respectively, with 13 bases between them. The germline CDR1 and CDR2 sequences are SGHTA and FQGTGA. This CDR3 has 14 residues.

Comments on this clonotype: One base separates it from a far larger clone, so it is likely a read error. The V call is TRBV20-1, the J call TRBJ2-3, with 11 nucleotides matching TRBD2. Judging by the DNA end, TRBJ2-5 fits better; the J call may be wrong. Germline CDR1 and CDR2: DFQATT and SNEGSKA (reference sequence). This CDR3 has 14 amino acids. This CDR3 reads CSASSGRAGEAQYF. CDR3 bases: TGCAGTGCCAGTAGCGGGAGGGCCGGGGAGGCCCAGTACTTC.

The chain links TRBV7-9 to TRBJ2-3; 14 bases are shared with TRBD2. This CDR3 is built from 17 residues. The germline V gene encodes CDR1 SEHNR and CDR2 FQNEAQ (reference sequence). V lost 5 bases to trimming and J lost 2 bases; unmatched junction nucleotides: 6. The CDR3 DNA sequence: TGTGCCAGCAGCACCGGACTAGCGGGGGGCACCACAGATACGCAGTATTTT. Translated, it gives CASSTGLAGGTTDTQYF.

This clonotype was seen at least ten times. The chain couples TRBV7-2 to TRBJ2-2, with TRBD2 identical over 8 bases. CDR3 length equals 14 residues. CDR1 and CDR2 from the germline V gene are SGHTA and FQGNSA. Unmatched junction bases numbered 7, after V lost 5 bases and J lost 8 bases. The DNA for the CDR3 is TGTGCCAGCAGCGCGGGACTAGATGCGGGGGAGCTGTTTTTT. Protein sequence: CASSAGLDAGELFF.

The chain joins TRBV2 to TRBJ2-7, with a tentative D call TRBD2 (6 bases). The germline V gene encodes CDR1 SNHLY and CDR2 FYNNEI. The germline V and J ends were trimmed by 3 bases and 6 bases, with 12 bases remaining between them. CDR3 length: 13 residues. The CDR3 is CASSDLGGPEQYF. For the CDR3, the DNA is TGTGCCAGCAGTGATTTGGGGGGACCCGAGCAGTACTTC.